This T cell receptor beta chain was documented in a study of blood T cell repertoires in COVID-19. Overall study context: Both acute and convalescent COVID-19 samples were obtained from the United States, Italy and Spain. PBMCs, B-cell-depleted T cells, or T cells provided the cDNA or gDNA that made up the material.

Methods used by the authors: Estimation of nucleated cell counts was performed using reference gene primer amplification. The table came from immunoSEQ multiplex PCR; TCRdb's copy has only in-frame clones and leaves some out. Clone size and V and J calls were adopted from that table, with D and trimming inferred from the DNA. Here the sample spans about 120,000 clones, less than 95% being singletons. CDR3 length equals 15 residues. Germline CDR1 is SGHDT and CDR2 is YYEEEE. V was shortened by 4 bases and J by 1 base, with 15 bases between the two germline ends. The sample comprised peripheral blood. V and J are TRBV5-6 and TRBJ2-7, with D perhaps TRBD1 (6 bases). The receptor comes from a human donor with active COVID-19. The donor label of this sample is uncertain. The CDR3 region has the DNA TGTGCCAGCAGCCATGGACAGTTTGCTTCCTACGAGCAGTACTTC. Protein: CASSHGQFASYEQYF.